This T cell receptor (beta chain) was sequenced in a study of T cell clones after liver transplantation. The wider study: Liver transplant recipients had immunosuppression withdrawal attempted within 2 years. Blood was drawn pre-transplant, before withdrawal, and after full or failed withdrawal. Post-transplant blood was tracked for graft-donor-reactive T cell clones identified in a pre-transplant mixed lymphocyte reaction.

Thawed unstimulated PBMCs were FACS-sorted by CD3, CD4 and CD8 into two populations. The length of the CDR3 is 13 residues. Deletions cut 5 bases from V and 6 bases from J, with 11 bases between. Germline CDR1 is SGHTA and CDR2 is FQGTGA. Sequenced by immunoSEQ multiplex PCR; TCRdb stores in-frame clones only, minus some. The repertoire holds approximately 75,000 clones, with 75% to 90% as singletons. The chain is built from TRBV7-3 and TRBJ2-1; no clear D. Sequencing was performed on CD4+ T cells from blood, taken 12 months after liver transplant. The TCR originated in a human patient who received a liver transplant. T cells may partly derive from the graft donor. The CDR3 region is CASSLQRLNEQFF. The CDR3, as DNA: TGTGCCAGCAGCCTCCAACGGCTCAATGAGCAGTTCTTC.